The 9 T cell receptor beta chains in this list originate from one sample, sequenced in a study of blood T cell repertoires in COVID-19. The table came from immunoSEQ multiplex PCR; TCRdb's copy has only in-frame clones and leaves some out. The table records 49,000 or so clones, around 90% of them present only once. The sequenced material came from peripheral blood. The receptors here all came from a man aged 45-65 years with active COVID-19.

The chain carries TRBV29-1 and TRBJ2-7; TRBD1 might be the D (6 bases). The germline V and J ends were trimmed by 3 bases and 5 bases, with 11 bases remaining between them. Per germline, CDR1 SQVTM and CDR2 ANQGSEA. The CDR3 sequence is 12 residues long. Here the CDR3 reads CSVDRGIHEQYF. The CDR3 DNA sequence: TGCAGCGTTGATAGGGGGATCCACGAGCAGTACTTC.

The genes are TRBV6-5 and TRBJ1-2; maybe TRBD1 (5 bases). This CDR3 is built from 14 residues. Trimming removed 5 bases at V and 8 bases at J, with 18 bases between. In germline, CDR1 is MNHEY, CDR2 SVGAGI. CDR3 DNA sequence: TGTGCCAGCAGTCAACGGTCCAGGGTGCGCGGCTACACCTTC. Translated: CASSQRSRVRGYTF.

This chain connects TRBV21-1 to TRBJ1-1; the table's TRBD1 call for D was not verified on the DNA. TRBV21-1 is listed as a pseudogene. The CDR3 is 13 amino acids. CDR3 region: CASSKKEGGEAFF. DNA of the CDR3: TGTGCCAGCAGCAAAAAGGAAGGGGGTGAAGCTTTCTTT.

This chain joins TRBV5-4 and TRBJ2-1, with D possibly matching TRBD2 (6 bases). The CDR3 covers 13 residues. Trimming left V 3 bases short and J 9 bases short, with 13 bases between. Per germline, CDR1 SGHNT and CDR2 YYREEE (reference sequence). Written as DNA, the CDR3 is TGTGCCAGCAGCTCGGACTATGCCACTGAGCAGTTCTTC. Amino acid sequence: CASSSDYATEQFF.

CDR3 residues: CASPGLAPTDTQYF. The DNA of the CDR3 is TGTGCCAGCCCGGGACTAGCCCCCACAGATACGCAGTATTTT. This rearrangement joins TRBV2 to TRBJ2-3; 9 nucleotides align to TRBD2. The germline V gene encodes CDR1 SNHLY and CDR2 FYNNEI. This CDR3 contains 14 residues. V gave up 8 bases and J gave up 2 bases; unmatched junction bases: 5.

The chain uses TRBV19 and TRBJ1-6, with 8 bases fitting TRBD1. V was clipped by 9 bases and J by 6 bases; unmatched bases: 4. The CDR3 extends over 13 amino acids. CDR1 LNHDA and CDR2 SQIVND come from the germline V gene (reference sequence). The CDR3 loop is CASLDRGNSPLHF. For the CDR3, the DNA is TGTGCCAGCCTCGACAGGGGTAATTCACCCCTCCACTTT.

J is TRBJ1-5 and V is TRBV5-5; D unclear. Germline CDR1 reads SGHKS; CDR2 reads YYEKEE (reference sequence). This CDR3 spans 14 amino acids. V lost 5 bases and J lost 2, with 11 bases in between. The CDR3 here is CASRPGVGNQPQHF. The CDR3 bases are TGTGCCAGCAGGCCGGGTGTCGGCAATCAGCCCCAGCATTTT. The full variable domain, its missing parts supplied by reference TRBV5-5 and TRBJ1-5, is DAGVTQSPTHLIKTRGQQVTLRCSPISGHKSVSWYQQVLGQGPQFIFQYYEKEERGRGNFPDRFSARQFPNYSSELNVNALLLGDSALYLCASRPGVGNQPQHFGDGTRLSIL.

This clone was recorded only once. V is TRBV10-3 and J is TRBJ2-3; D might be TRBD1 (5 bases). With 5 bases removed from V and 2 bases from J, the gap between germline ends came to 14 bases. CDR1 is ENHRY and CDR2 is SYGVKD in the germline V gene. The CDR3 extends over 15 amino acids. The CDR3 DNA reads as TGTGCCATCAGTTTTGGCGACAGATACACAGATACGCAGTATTTT. Residues: CAISFGDRYTDTQYF.

This chain connects TRBV19 to TRBJ2-3; 8 bases line up with TRBD2. Germline CDR1 reads LNHDA; CDR2 reads SQIVND (reference sequence). The V and J ends lost 0 bases and 8 bases, in that order; junction bases with no gene match: 13. This CDR3 is 17 amino acids long. DNA for the CDR3: TGTGCCAGTAGTATAGATTCCCACGGACTAGCTTCAGGTACGCAGTATTTT. Amino acids: CASSIDSHGLASGTQYF.